This T cell receptor beta chain was recorded in a study of cytomegalovirus exposure and HLA in healthy donors. Germline CDR1 is MNHEY and CDR2 is SMNVEV (reference sequence). V was trimmed by 4 bases and J by 4 bases, leaving 13 bases between them. The CDR3 spans 14 residues. This PCR relied on a set of 60 Vbeta primers and 13 Jbeta primers. The table came from immunoSEQ multiplex PCR; TCRdb's copy has only in-frame clones and leaves some out. The sample has some 170,000 clones, around 76% seen once. The receptor was derived from a girl aged 5 to 17 in good health and CMV-seropositive. The specimen was PBMCs. The V call is TRBV27, the J call TRBJ1-2; D gene unclear. The CDR3 loop is CASSSNLQSYGYTF. The CDR3 DNA follows: TGTGCCAGCAGTTCGAACCTACAGAGCTATGGCTACACCTTC.